Described below is a single TCR beta chain sequence and its context. Its cognate antigen has yet to be identified. Nothing much larger sits one base from this clone, and base qualities are not available. This specimen's time point label, per the study, means: cycle 2 day 1 (C2D1) of nivolumab. All trial patients had relapsed after autologous stem cell transplantation, with cohorts A, B and C differing in prior brentuximab vedotin exposure. The trial cohort was composed of under 70 patients with relapsed/refractory classical Hodgkin lymphoma, for whom complete response, partial response or progressive disease was recorded as best overall response. Single-agent nivolumab was administered to trial patients in the multi-cohort phase II CheckMate 205 trial. An independent review committee assessed best overall response by applying the 2007 International Working Group response criteria. PBMCs from the trial were collected at three points: immediately before nivolumab initiation (C1D1), and during therapy at cycle 2 day 1 and cycle 4 day 1. Peripheral blood was collected in 8 mL Vacutainer Cell Preparation Tubes, from which PBMCs were isolated by centrifugation and then cryopreserved.

Genomic DNA was extracted with the Qiagen DNeasy kit from unsorted PBMCs and from negatively selected CD4+ and CD8+ fractions. Using primers that anneal to V and J segments, immunoSEQ multiplex PCR amplified the TCR beta CDR3 regions. A synthetic immune receptor repertoire was used to minimize amplification bias, and remaining bias was computationally removed after sequencing. The study's processing was this. Repertoire diversity was quantified as the Shannon entropy index using custom Python scripts. Unsorted, CD4+ and CD8+ repertoires were analyzed separately, except for combined analyses in which CD4+ and CD8+ sequences were merged in silico. A clone was considered expanded if an increase in frequency of at least 2-fold after treatment relative to C1D1 was found, and a pseudocount of 0.5 was applied to clones undetected at baseline. Singleton clones were defined as clones with 0 or 1 copy at C1D1, and non-singleton clones were defined as clones with 2 or more copies. By matching protein sequences in sorted samples from the same patient, clones expanded in unsorted samples were annotated as CD4+, CD8+ or unknown. Wilcoxon tests were applied to paired samples to test diversity changes from C1D1 to C4D1. TCRdb's version of the immuneACCESS table is confined to in-frame rearrangements and falls short of the full clone set. An unresolved V gene accounts for under half of the shortfall where checked; the remainder is of unknown origin. That table is the source of V, J and clone size, and D and trimming were worked out from the DNA. Here the sample has some 84,000 clones; 85% to 95% occur a single time. The ten largest make up 2.6% of the sample.

This record belongs to a study of PD-1 blockade in classical Hodgkin lymphoma (dated by TCRdb to 2018 to 2021). For context, the study as a whole: Nivolumab dosing was 3 mg/kg intravenously every 2 weeks, continuing until either disease progression or unacceptable toxicity. A peripheral blood immune signature of response to PD-1 blockade in classical Hodgkin lymphoma was defined using TCR beta sequencing and CyTOF. Results the study describes overall, beyond this receptor: Among trial patients, those achieving complete response had baseline diversity similar to that of newly diagnosed patients, while diversity was significantly lower in partial responders and progressors. CD4+ but not CD8+ TCR diversity rose significantly by C4D1 (p=0.0027 vs p=0.16), most apparent in complete responders (p=0.02). The study covered only a single clinical trial cohort, and the causes of the repertoire differences, possibly disease activity or prior therapy, were still not defined. Baseline TCR diversity was reported to be lower in newly diagnosed patients than in healthy donors and to be lower still in relapsed/refractory patients. Lower diversity was observed in patients in whom nivolumab was started less than 1 year after ASCT, and these patients were excluded from later analyses so that confounding by immune reconstitution would be avoided.

V is pared back by 4 bases and J by 1 base, with 11 bases lying between the germline termini. Including cysteine and phenylalanine, the CDR3 has 15 amino acids. The read is trimmed to its CDR3 DNA, 45 bases read in frame from base 1. CDR1 SEHNR and CDR2 FQNEAQ were looked up in the germline V gene (reference sequence). This material consisted of peripheral blood mononuclear cells (PBMCs), taken before the second cycle of nivolumab. Recombination connected TRBV7-9 to TRBJ2-1; the D segment could be TRBD2, given 5 matching bases. The TCR was taken from a human donor with classical Hodgkin lymphoma. In nucleotides, the sequence is TGTGCCAGCAGCTCGGACTTCTATTCCTACAATGAGCAGTTCTTC. The encoded protein is CASSSDFYSYNEQFF.